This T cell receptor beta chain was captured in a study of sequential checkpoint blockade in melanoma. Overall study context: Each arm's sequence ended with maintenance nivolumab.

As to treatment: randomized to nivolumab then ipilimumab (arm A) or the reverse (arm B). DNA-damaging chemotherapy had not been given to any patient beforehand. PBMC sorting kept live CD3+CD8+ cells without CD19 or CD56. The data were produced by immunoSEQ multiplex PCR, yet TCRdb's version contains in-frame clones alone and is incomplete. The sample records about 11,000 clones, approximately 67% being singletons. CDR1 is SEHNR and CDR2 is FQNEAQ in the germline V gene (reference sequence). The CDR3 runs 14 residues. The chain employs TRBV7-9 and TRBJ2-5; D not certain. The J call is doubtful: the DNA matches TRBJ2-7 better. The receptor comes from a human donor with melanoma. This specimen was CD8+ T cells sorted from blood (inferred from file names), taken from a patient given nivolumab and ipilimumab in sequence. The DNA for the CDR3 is TGTGCCAGCACCCCACCGGGTTTAGAATACGAGCAGTACTTC. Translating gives CASTPPGLEYEQYF.